The 18 T cell receptor beta chains below were found in one sample sequenced in a study of regulatory T cells in long-lasting Graves disease. Described time point: newly diagnosed GD, antithyroid drugs for less than 3 months. The TCR library was prepared using RNA isolated from PBMCs. Arm-PCR of CDR3 regions with iRepertoire HTBI primers generated TCR beta libraries. Each CDR3 protein gets one entry after TCRdb re-called the multiplex PCR reads with MiXCR. Of 350,000 to 500,000 distinct CDR3 sequences in the sample, 15% to 20% were seen once. The sample was also reused in another study, on T cells in Graves' hyperthyroidism and ophthalmopathy.

The source material was peripheral blood mononuclear cells (PBMCs), sampled at new diagnosis, from a patient treated with antithyroid drugs. The receptors here all came from a woman in her 30s with Graves disease.

This sequence joins TRBV7-9 and TRBJ2-3; TRBD2 aligns across 13 bases. CDR3 size: 16 residues. The J segment lost 4 bases and the V segment lost 1 base, leaving 2 bases of the junction unmatched. Germline CDR1 reads SEHNR; CDR2 reads FQNEAQ (reference sequence). CDR3 bases: TGTGCCAGCAGCTTAGAACTAGCGGGAGGGTCAGATACGCAGTATTTT. This translates into CASSLELAGGSDTQYF. Full variable domain (rest looked up from reference TRBV7-9 and TRBJ2-3): DTGVSQNPRHKITKRGQNVTFRCDPISEHNRLYWYRQTLGQGPEFLTYFQNEAQLEKSRLLSDRFSAERPKGSFSTLEIQRTEQGDSAMYLCASSLELAGGSDTQYFGPGTRLTVL.

The V call is TRBV19, the J call TRBJ2-7, with D possibly called TRBD1 or TRBD2 (5 bases each). The length of the CDR3 is 13 residues. Germline lookup yields CDR1 LNHDA and CDR2 SQIVND (reference sequence). Deletions cut 5 bases from V and 6 bases from J, with 14 bases between. In DNA, the CDR3 is TGTGCCAGTAGTCGGCAGGGACCCTTCGAGCAGTACTTC. Translation: CASSRQGPFEQYF.

This clonotype was detected many times. This chain uses TRBV28 with TRBJ1-4; no firm D call. CDR3 length equals 12 residues. CDR1 is MDHEN, CDR2 SYDVKM, per germline. Trimming took off 7 bases at V and 0 bases at J, with 3 bases between the two ends. The CDR3 protein is CASTATNEKLFF. In nucleotides, the CDR3 is TGTGCCAGCACGGCAACTAATGAAAAACTGTTTTTT.

The rearrangement joins TRBV5-5 to TRBJ2-7; D might be TRBD1 (6 bases). The V and J ends lost 4 bases and 3 bases respectively, with 14 bases between them. Per the germline V gene, CDR1 is SGHKS and CDR2 is YYEKEE (reference sequence). The CDR3 has 14 amino acids. As DNA, the CDR3 is TGTGCCAGCAGCCTTTCCGGACAGAACTACGAGCAGTACTTC. It yields the protein CASSLSGQNYEQYF.

This clonotype was seen many times. J is TRBJ2-7 and V is TRBV12-3 or TRBV12-4; 14 nucleotides line up with TRBD2. The CDR3 is 15 residues long. The junction had 5 bases not matched to a gene; V was cut back by 6 bases and J by 4 bases. CDR3 amino acids: CASRIGTSGSYEQYF. For the CDR3, the DNA is TGTGCCAGCAGGATTGGGACTAGCGGGAGTTACGAGCAGTACTTC.

This clonotype was observed at least ten times. The chain links TRBV6-1 to TRBJ2-7, with 10 positions matching TRBD2. In germline, CDR1 is MNHNS, CDR2 SASEGT. The CDR3 totals 14 residues. Unmatched junction bases numbered 9, after V lost 10 bases and J lost 3 bases. The CDR3: CATNLAGVIYEQYF. The CDR3 bases are TGTGCCACCAACCTAGCGGGAGTAATCTACGAGCAGTACTTC.

This clonotype was found a few times. The gene calls are TRBV9 and TRBJ2-7; D not resolved. Trimming left V 4 bases short and J 3 bases short, with 14 bases between. Looked up from germline, CDR1 is SGDLS and CDR2 is YYNGEE. The CDR3 is 14 amino acids. CDR3 nucleotides: TGTGCCAGCAGCACGAAGGAACAGATCTACGAGCAGTACTTC. Residues: CASSTKEQIYEQYF.

This clonotype was found many times. The rearrangement links TRBV5-1 to TRBJ2-7, with TRBD1 as a possible D gene (5 bases). The ends were cut back, 1 base at V and 3 bases at J, with 11 bases in the middle. The length of the CDR3 is 14 residues. Germline lookup yields CDR1 SGHRS and CDR2 YFSETQ. The CDR3 DNA is TGCGCCAGCAGCTTGCAGGGAACGGGCTACGAGCAGTACTTC. This translates into CASSLQGTGYEQYF.

The chain uses TRBV28 and TRBJ1-1, with D hard to call. CDR1 and CDR2 from the germline V gene are MDHEN and SYDVKM. CDR3 length: 12 residues. V lost 7 bases and J lost 4, with 10 bases in between. CDR3 sequence reads: CASISMGTEAFF. The CDR3 DNA sequence: TGTGCCAGCATATCCATGGGCACTGAAGCTTTCTTT.

This clonotype showed up many times. An end of the junction does not agree with germline; a read error may underlie this. This chain uses TRBV24-1 with TRBJ1-5; 7 positions match TRBD1. Germline CDR1 reads KGHDR; CDR2 reads SFDVKD. CDR3 length equals 12 residues. CDR3 coding DNA: TGTGCCACCAGTGATTCCCAAGACAGGGTTCGTTTT. Its translation is CATSDSQDRVRF.

The chain uses TRBV3-1 and TRBJ2-1, with a tentative D call TRBD2 (6 bases). The germline CDR1 and CDR2 sequences are LGHDT and YNNKEL (reference sequence). The CDR3 contains 18 residues. Trimming pared 2 bases from V and 1 base from J, leaving 18 bases between. The CDR3 loop reads CASSQRDGRGGSYNEQFF. The CDR3 nucleotides are TGTGCCAGCAGCCAAAGGGACGGGAGAGGTGGGTCCTACAATGAGCAGTTCTTC.

The chain joins TRBV29-1 to TRBJ2-7, with D perhaps matching TRBD2 (5 bases). CDR1 and CDR2 from the germline V gene are SQVTM and ANQGSEA. Trimming stripped 4 bases from V and 1 base from J, with 11 bases between. This CDR3 has 13 residues. CDR3 residues: CSVVGPGSYEQYF. The CDR3 DNA is TGCAGCGTTGTCGGACCGGGATCCTACGAGCAGTACTTC.

This chain uses TRBV11-2 with TRBJ1-2, with 9 bases matching TRBD1. The CDR3 runs to 19 residues. Germline CDR1 and CDR2: SGHAT and FQNNGV. V lost 2 bases and J lost 1; bases outside the gene matches: 14. The CDR3 is CASSLPREEDRGDNYGYTF. The CDR3 DNA reads TGTGCCAGCAGCTTACCCCGGGAGGAAGACAGGGGGGATAACTATGGCTACACCTTC. The whole variable domain, remainder taken from reference TRBV11-2 and TRBJ1-2, is EAGVAQSPRYKIIEKRQSVAFWCNPISGHATLYWYQQILGQGPKLLIQFQNNGVVDDSQLPKDRFSAERLKGVDSTLKIQPAKLEDSAVYLCASSLPREEDRGDNYGYTFGSGTRLTVV.

To note about this clonotype: With a much larger clone just one base away, this may be a read error. V usage is TRBV20-1 and J usage is TRBJ2-3; 10 positions match TRBD2. V trimming: 4 bases; J trimming: 5 bases; junction bases outside the gene matches: 15. The CDR3 totals 17 residues. Looked up from germline, CDR1 is DFQATT and CDR2 is SNEGSKA (reference sequence). CDR3 region: CSAKSSGRPGPLDTQYF. CDR3 nucleotide sequence: TGCAGTGCTAAGAGTAGCGGGAGGCCGGGCCCCCTAGATACGCAGTATTTT.

Comment on this clonotype: This could be a read error, since a much larger clone is one nucleotide away. The V call is TRBV7-2, the J call TRBJ2-1; D ambiguous. The CDR3 covers 11 residues. Germline loops: CDR1 SGHTA, CDR2 FQGNSA. Trimming removed 5 bases from V and 8 bases from J, with 7 bases in between. CDR3 coding DNA: TGTGCCAGCAGCCCCAGCCATGAGCAGTTCTTC. Amino acid sequence: CASSPSHEQFF.

The sample holds a few counts of this clonotype. This chain uses TRBV6-1 with TRBJ1-3; TRBD1 might be the D (6 bases). The germline V and J ends were trimmed by 6 bases and 4 bases, with 19 bases remaining between them. The CDR3 has 16 amino acids. Germline V gene data show CDR1 as MNHNS and CDR2 as SASEGT. The CDR3 nucleotides are TGTGCCAGCAGACCCGGGGCGGGGGGCCTAGGAAACACCATATATTTT. Amino acids: CASRPGAGGLGNTIYF.

This chain links TRBV5-6 with TRBJ2-2; tentative D call: TRBD2 (5 bases). With 0 bases removed from V and 6 bases from J, the gap between germline ends came to 12 bases. CDR3 length equals 15 residues. Germline V gene sequence: CDR1 SGHDT, CDR2 YYEEEE. Written as DNA, the CDR3 is TGTGCCAGCAGCTTGGTGGGAGCCTTGGCCGGGGAGCTGTTTTTT. Its translation: CASSLVGALAGELFF. The variable domain in full, completed from reference TRBV5-6 and TRBJ2-2, reads DAGVTQSPTHLIKTRGQQVTLRCSPKSGHDTVSWYQQALGQGPQFIFQYYEEEERQRGNFPDRFSGHQFPNYSSELNVNALLLGDSALYLCASSLVGALAGELFFGEGSRLTVL.

This clonotype appeared many times. The gene calls are TRBV20-1 and TRBJ2-7; 7 bases are a match to TRBD1. Trimming took 0 bases from V and 0 from J; bases not matched to a gene: 5. Germline-derived CDR1 and CDR2 are DFQATT and SNEGSKA (reference sequence). There are 15 residues in the CDR3. The CDR3 coding sequence is TGCAGTGCTAGAGAACCAGGGGGTTACTCCTACGAGCAGTACTTC. Translating gives CSAREPGGYSYEQYF.